Listed here is a single T cell receptor (beta chain). What it binds is unknown. Generated by immunoSEQ multiplex PCR, the TCRdb table keeps only in-frame clones and is missing some. This sample has about 39,000 clones, with 90% to 95% found just once. This sample stems from a study of graft-versus-host responses after intestinal transplantation. The wider study: Following induction with anti-thymocyte globulin, all recipients were given tacrolimus and steroids for two to four years. The study's findings and limits: The recipient marrow held GvH clones, and some of them showed up first in ileum or blood.

This CDR3 contains 15 residues. Germline values: CDR1 SGHKS, CDR2 YYEKEE (reference sequence). Trimming took off 2 bases at V and 1 base at J, with 10 bases between the two ends. This specimen consisted of unstimulated CD8+ T cells sorted from spleen or lymph node cells, obtained before transplant. The sequence derives from a human donor who was the organ donor for an intestinal transplant. The gene calls are TRBV5-5 and TRBJ2-1; D unresolved. CDR3 amino acids: CASSLEHTSYNEQFF. In DNA form, the CDR3 reads TGTGCCAGCAGCTTAGAGCATACTTCCTACAATGAGCAGTTCTTC.